This is a list of T cell receptor beta chains from one sample in a study of cytotoxic CD8 clonotypes in ibrutinib-treated CLL. Produced via immunoSEQ multiplex PCR; TCRdb's table is partial and in-frame only. The table has approximately 170,000 clones, nearly 90% seen once. Sequenced here: PBMCs, sampled at disease progression, from a patient treated with ibrutinib. These receptors were obtained from a human donor with chronic lymphocytic leukemia. Both conserved end residues are part of each CDR3. D genes are given only for firm matches. Clone size is given for some rows only: seen once, a few or many times, or a class if the clone is expanded.

>TRBJ2-3|TRBV30|-|-
CAWSGPYTSTDTQYF
TGTGCCTGGAGCGGGCCATACACTAGCACAGATACGCAGTATTTT
>TRBJ2-7|TRBV29-1|-|few
CSVEDRGRGSYEQYF
TGCAGCGTTGAAGATCGTGGCAGGGGCAGCTACGAGCAGTACTTC
>TRBJ2-7|TRBV4-1|TRBD2|-
CASSQLRLAKTYEQYF
TGCGCCAGCAGCCAATTAAGACTAGCGAAAACCTACGAGCAGTACTTC
>TRBJ2-3|TRBV6-1|-|-
CASTQAGPTDTQYF
TGTGCCAGCACCCAGGCAGGGCCCACAGATACGCAGTATTTT
>TRBJ2-7|TRBV5-8|-|once
CASSLDPPDEQYF
TGTGCCAGCAGCTTGGATCCACCCGACGAGCAGTACTTC
>TRBJ1-2|TRBV27|TRBD1|-
CASSPWQGAGDGYTF
TGTGCCAGCAGTCCGTGGCAGGGGGCGGGCGATGGCTACACCTTC
>TRBJ1-1|TRBV5-1|-|-
CASSPPEGTEAFF
TGCGCCAGCAGCCCACCGGAGGGCACTGAAGCTTTCTTT
>TRBJ2-5|TRBV7-3|TRBD2|-
CASSPRGSGIKETQYF
TGTGCCAGCAGTCCTCGGGGTAGCGGGATAAAAGAGACCCAGTACTTC
>TRBJ1-5|TRBV18|-|-
CASSRTPPTVSNQPQHF
TGTGCCAGCTCACGAACGCCACCGACAGTAAGTAATCAGCCCCAGCATTTT
>TRBJ1-1|TRBV7-2|-|-
CASSLGPGPNTEAFF
TGTGCCAGCAGCTTAGGACCCGGGCCCAACACTGAAGCTTTCTTT